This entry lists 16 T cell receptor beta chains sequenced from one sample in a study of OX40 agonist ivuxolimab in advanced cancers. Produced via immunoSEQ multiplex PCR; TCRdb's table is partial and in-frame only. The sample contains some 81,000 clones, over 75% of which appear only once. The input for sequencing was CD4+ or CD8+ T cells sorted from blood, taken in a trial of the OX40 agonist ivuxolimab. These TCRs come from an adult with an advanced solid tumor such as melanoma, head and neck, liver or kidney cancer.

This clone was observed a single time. The chain's CDR3 is CASSPPGTGEQYF. The DNA of the CDR3 is TGTGCCAGCAGCCCCCCCGGGACAGGCGAGCAGTACTTC. The V and J genes are TRBV7-2 and TRBJ2-7; TRBD1 agrees at 8 bases. This CDR3 region has 13 residues. CDR1 is SGHTA, CDR2 FQGNSA, per germline. The V and J ends lost 5 bases and 6 bases, in that order; junction bases with no gene match: 6.

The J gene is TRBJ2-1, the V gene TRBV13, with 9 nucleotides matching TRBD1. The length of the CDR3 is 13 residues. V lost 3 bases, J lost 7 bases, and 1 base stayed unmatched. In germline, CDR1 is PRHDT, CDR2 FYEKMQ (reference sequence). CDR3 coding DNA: TGTGCCAGCAGCTTCGACAGGGGGAATGAGCAGTTCTTC. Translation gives CASSFDRGNEQFF.

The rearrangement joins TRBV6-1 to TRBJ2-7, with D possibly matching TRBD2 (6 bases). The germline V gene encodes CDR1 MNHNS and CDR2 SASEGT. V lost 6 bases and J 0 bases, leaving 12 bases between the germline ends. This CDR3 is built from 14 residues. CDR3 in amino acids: CASRRTGSSYEQYF. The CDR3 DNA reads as TGTGCCAGCAGACGAACCGGGAGCTCCTACGAGCAGTACTTC.

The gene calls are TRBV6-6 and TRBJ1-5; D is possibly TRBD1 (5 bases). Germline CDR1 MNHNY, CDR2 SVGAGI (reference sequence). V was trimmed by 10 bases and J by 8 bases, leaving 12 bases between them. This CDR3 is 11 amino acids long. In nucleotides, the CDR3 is TGTGCCATAGGGGCGCGGGAGCCCCAGCATTTT. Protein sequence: CAIGAREPQHF.

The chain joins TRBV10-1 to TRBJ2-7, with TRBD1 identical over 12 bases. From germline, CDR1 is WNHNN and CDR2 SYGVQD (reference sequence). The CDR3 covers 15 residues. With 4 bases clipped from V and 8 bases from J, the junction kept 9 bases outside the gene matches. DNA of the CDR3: TGCGCCAGCAGTGGGTCCGGGACAGGGGGCGACAAGCAGTACTTC. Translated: CASSGSGTGGDKQYF.

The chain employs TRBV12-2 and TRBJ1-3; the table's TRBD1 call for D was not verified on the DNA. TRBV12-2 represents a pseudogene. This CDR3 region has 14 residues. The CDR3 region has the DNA TGTGCAAGTCGCTTACAGGGCGCTGGAAACACCATATATTTT. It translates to CASRLQGAGNTIYF.

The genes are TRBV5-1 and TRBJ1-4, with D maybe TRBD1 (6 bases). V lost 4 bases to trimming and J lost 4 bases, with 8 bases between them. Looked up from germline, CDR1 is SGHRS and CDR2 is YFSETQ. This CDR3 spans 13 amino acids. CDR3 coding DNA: TGCGCCAGCAGCCGGACAGTTAATGAAAAACTGTTTTTT. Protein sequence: CASSRTVNEKLFF.

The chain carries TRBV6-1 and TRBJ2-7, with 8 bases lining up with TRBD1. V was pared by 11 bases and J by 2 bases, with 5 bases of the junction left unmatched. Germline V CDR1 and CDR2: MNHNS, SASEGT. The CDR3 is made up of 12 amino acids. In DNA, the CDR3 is TGTGCCCAGGGGGCAGGACCCTACGAGCAGTACTTC. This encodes CAQGAGPYEQYF.

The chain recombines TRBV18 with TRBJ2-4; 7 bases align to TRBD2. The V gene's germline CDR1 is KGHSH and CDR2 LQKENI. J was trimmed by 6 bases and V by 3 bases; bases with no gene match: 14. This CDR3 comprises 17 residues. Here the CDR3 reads CASSPKRRLADINIQYF. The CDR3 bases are TGTGCCAGCTCACCCAAGAGGAGGCTAGCGGATATAAACATTCAGTACTTC. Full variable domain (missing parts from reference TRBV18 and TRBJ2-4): NAGVMQNPRHLVRRRGQEARLRCSPMKGHSHVYWYRQLPEEGLKFMVYLQKENIIDESGMPKERFSAEFPKEGPSILRIQQVVRGDSAAYFCASSPKRRLADINIQYFGAGTRLSVL.

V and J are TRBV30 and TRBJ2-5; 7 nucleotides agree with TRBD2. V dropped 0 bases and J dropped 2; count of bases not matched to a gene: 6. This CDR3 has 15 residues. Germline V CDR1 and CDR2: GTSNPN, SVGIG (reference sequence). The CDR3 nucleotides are TGTGCCTGGAGTGTTGGAGCGGGACGGCAAGAGACCCAGTACTTC. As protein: CAWSVGAGRQETQYF.

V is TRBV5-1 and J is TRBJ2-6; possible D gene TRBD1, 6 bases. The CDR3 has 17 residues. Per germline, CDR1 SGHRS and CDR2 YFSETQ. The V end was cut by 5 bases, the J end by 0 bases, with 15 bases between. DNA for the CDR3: TGCGCCAGCAGTCTCAACCCCAGGGGCTCTGGGGCCAACGTCCTGACTTTC. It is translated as CASSLNPRGSGANVLTF.

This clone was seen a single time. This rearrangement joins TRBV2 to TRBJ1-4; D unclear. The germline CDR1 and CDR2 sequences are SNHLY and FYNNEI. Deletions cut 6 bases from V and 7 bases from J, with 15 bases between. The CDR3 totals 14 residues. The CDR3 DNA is TGTGCCAGCAGCCTGGACCGCGCGAGTGAAAAACTGTTTTTT. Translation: CASSLDRASEKLFF.

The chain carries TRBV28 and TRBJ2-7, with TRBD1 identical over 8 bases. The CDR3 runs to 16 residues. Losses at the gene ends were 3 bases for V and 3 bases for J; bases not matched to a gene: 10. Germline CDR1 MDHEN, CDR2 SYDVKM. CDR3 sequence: CASSFRGGQAYYEQYF. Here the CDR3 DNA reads TGTGCCAGCAGTTTTCGTGGGGGACAGGCATACTACGAGCAGTACTTC. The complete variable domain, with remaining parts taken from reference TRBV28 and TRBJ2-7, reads DVKVTQSSRYLVKRTGEKVFLECVQDMDHENMFWYRQDPGLGLRLIYFSYDVKMKEKGDIPEGYSVSREKKERFSLILESASTNQTSMYLCASSFRGGQAYYEQYFGPGTRLTVT.

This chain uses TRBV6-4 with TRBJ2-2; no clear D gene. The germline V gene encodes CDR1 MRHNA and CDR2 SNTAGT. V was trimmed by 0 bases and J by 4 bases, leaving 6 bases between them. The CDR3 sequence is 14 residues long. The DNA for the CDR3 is TGTGCCAGCAGTGACTCGATAGGCACCGGGGAGCTGTTTTTT. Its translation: CASSDSIGTGELFF.

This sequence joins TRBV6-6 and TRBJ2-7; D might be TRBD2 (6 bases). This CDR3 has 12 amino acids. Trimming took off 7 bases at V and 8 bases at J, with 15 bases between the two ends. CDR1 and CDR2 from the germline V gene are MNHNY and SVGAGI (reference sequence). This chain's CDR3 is CASTGVGGKQYF. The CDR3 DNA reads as TGTGCCAGCACGGGGGTCGGGGGAAAGCAGTACTTC.

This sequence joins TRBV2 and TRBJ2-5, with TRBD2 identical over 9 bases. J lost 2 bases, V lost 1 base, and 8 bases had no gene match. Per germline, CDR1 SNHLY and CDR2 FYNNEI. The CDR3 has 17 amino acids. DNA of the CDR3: TGTGCCAGCAGTGAAGGTCTAGCGGGGACAATACAAGAGACCCAGTACTTC. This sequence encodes CASSEGLAGTIQETQYF.